This is a list of T cell receptor beta chains from one sample in a study of CD8 T cells in ankylosing spondylitis. TCRdb passed the 5' RACE reads through MiXCR, listing each CDR3 protein once. This table has under 150,000 distinct CDR3 sequences, roughly 11% appearing once. The specimen sequenced was blood, either unsorted or a sorted T cell fraction (not recorded which). Receptors were obtained from a female donor with ankylosing spondylitis or in good health (not recorded which). Each CDR3 is given with its conserved first and last residue. The order of the fields is clone size, V gene, CDR3 length, D gene, J gene, CDR3 DNA, CDR3 protein. D genes are given only for firm matches. Size is stated for part of the rows, as once, few or many counts, or as a class when the clone is expanded.

many	TRBV5-1	15	.	TRBJ2-1	TGCGCCAGCAGCTTGGTCAGGGTCGGAACCAATGAGCAGTTCTTC	CASSLVRVGTNEQFF
many	TRBV3-1	13	.	TRBJ2-1	TGTGCCAGCAGCCAAGGGCGGGGTAATGAGCAGTTCTTC	CASSQGRGNEQFF
few	TRBV29-1	15	.	TRBJ1-1	TGCAGCGTTGATGGACAGTCCGAGGCTGCCCCTGAAGCTTTCTTT	CSVDGQSEAAPEAFF
many	TRBV12-3/TRBV12-4	14	.	TRBJ1-2	TGTGCCAGCAGTTTAAGCCGCGGTAAAGATGGCTACACCTTC	CASSLSRGKDGYTF
many	TRBV24-1	14	.	TRBJ2-3	TGTGCCACCAGTGACGGGGATCCGCTAGATACGCAGTATTTT	CATSDGDPLDTQYF
.	TRBV24-1	16	TRBD2	TRBJ2-1	TGTGCCACCAGTGATGCAAGCGGGAGGGCCCACCATGAACAGTTCTTC	CATSDASGRAHHEQFF
many	TRBV7-8	14	TRBD2	TRBJ2-3	TGTGCCAGCAGCCCCAGGGAGGGTCTAGCTACGCAGTATTTT	CASSPREGLATQYF
many	TRBV5-1	16	.	TRBJ2-3	TGCGCCAGCAGCTTGGCTGCAGGGCCTAGCACAGATACGCAGTATTTT	CASSLAAGPSTDTQYF
few	TRBV7-9	15	TRBD1	TRBJ1-2	TGTGCCAGCAGCTCCATTCCCGGGACAGCCCTTGGCTACACCTTC	CASSSIPGTALGYTF
many	TRBV29-1	14	TRBD2	TRBJ2-3	TGCAGCGTGATTACTAGCGGGGGGGCAGATACGCAGTATTTT	CSVITSGGADTQYF
many	TRBV5-1	13	.	TRBJ1-1	TGCGCCAGCGCGGGCGAAGCAAACACTGAAGCTTTCTTT	CASAGEANTEAFF
many	TRBV4-1	14	.	TRBJ1-1	TGCGCCAGCAGCCAAGGGGGTTCGAACACTGAAGCTTTCTTT	CASSQGGSNTEAFF
.	TRBV28	14	.	TRBJ2-1	TGTGCCAGCACGGGGGGCAGGGGGTTCGATGAGCAGTTCTTC	CASTGGRGFDEQFF
many	TRBV4-1	13	.	TRBJ1-4	TGCGCCAGCAGCCAGGTGGAAGAAGAAAAACTGTTTTTT	CASSQVEEEKLFF
.	TRBV14	15	.	TRBJ2-5	TGTGCCAGCAGCACTTTCCGGGGGACCCGAGAGACCCAGTACTTC	CASSTFRGTRETQYF
many	TRBV7-2	17	TRBD1	TRBJ1-5	TGTGCCAGCAGCTTGGAGGGACAGTTCTATAGCAATCAGCCCCAGCATTTT	CASSLEGQFYSNQPQHF
many	TRBV18	14	.	TRBJ1-5	TGTGCCAGCTCAGATCAAGGGGGTTTGGAGCCCCAGCATTTT	CASSDQGGLEPQHF
many	TRBV20-1	15	.	TRBJ2-5	TGCAGTGCTAGGAGCGGCTTGGGACTCCAAGAGACCCAGTACTTC	CSARSGLGLQETQYF
many	TRBV5-1	15	TRBD2	TRBJ2-1	TGCGCCAGCAGCTTGGGACTAGCGGTAGACAATGAGCAGTTCTTC	CASSLGLAVDNEQFF
few	TRBV11-3	14	TRBD2	TRBJ2-5	TGTGCCAGCAGCTTAGGTGGACTAGCGGAGACCCAGTACTTC	CASSLGGLAETQYF
many	TRBV5-6	16	TRBD2	TRBJ2-1	TGTGCCAGCAGCTTGTGGGGCGGGGGAATCTACAATGAGCAGTTCTTC	CASSLWGGGIYNEQFF
many	TRBV29-1	14	.	TRBJ1-5	TGCAGCGTTGAAGTGGGAGCTAGTAATGAGCCCCAGCATTTT	CSVEVGASNEPQHF
many	TRBV5-1	13	.	TRBJ1-4	TGCGCCAGCAGCCCGTCAGGGGACGAAAAACTGTTTTTT	CASSPSGDEKLFF
many	TRBV5-1	16	.	TRBJ1-1	TGCGCCAGCAGCTTACTCACGGGTGGTATGAACACTGAAGCTTTCTTT	CASSLLTGGMNTEAFF
many	TRBV5-1	16	TRBD2	TRBJ2-3	TGCGCCAGCAGATTCGTTGGCGGGGGGGCCGCAGATACGCAGTATTTT	CASRFVGGGAADTQYF
few	TRBV7-6	14	TRBD1	TRBJ2-7	TGTGCCAGCAGCTTAGGGACAGGGGCTTCCGAGCAGTACTTC	CASSLGTGASEQYF
many	TRBV5-1	16	TRBD2	TRBJ2-1	TGCGCCAGCAGCTTGTCCCGGGGGGTTAATCTCAATGAGCAGTTCTTC	CASSLSRGVNLNEQFF
many	TRBV5-5	17	TRBD1	TRBJ2-1	TGTGCCAGCAGCTCATCACCGGGGGACAGGGGATGGGGGGAGCAGTTCTTC	CASSSSPGDRGWGEQFF
.	TRBV5-1	13	.	TRBJ2-1	TGCGCCAGCAGCCCGTGGACAGCCAATGAGCAGTTCTTC	CASSPWTANEQFF
many	TRBV12-3/TRBV12-4	14	.	TRBJ1-1	TGTGCCAGCAGCGAAACAGGGATGAACACTGAAGCTTTCTTT	CASSETGMNTEAFF
many	TRBV6-5	15	.	TRBJ2-3	TGTGCCAGCAGTTTCCTAATAACTGCGGACCATACGCAGTATTTT	CASSFLITADHTQYF
.	TRBV7-2	15	.	TRBJ1-1	TGTGCCAGCAGCCTCCTTGGGGCCATGAACACTGAAGCTTTCTTT	CASSLLGAMNTEAFF
many	TRBV12-3/TRBV12-4	16	.	TRBJ2-1	TGTGCCAGCAGTTTAACTCTAGCGAGGGGGAGCAATGAGCAGTTCTTC	CASSLTLARGSNEQFF
many	TRBV6-5	12	.	TRBJ2-1	TGTGCCAGCAGTTACGGGCCATATGAGCAGTTCTTC	CASSYGPYEQFF
many	TRBV11-2	14	.	TRBJ1-2	TGTGCCAGCAGCCTTTTTCTAGAGGTGCCTGGCTACACCTTC	CASSLFLEVPGYTF
many	TRBV12-3/TRBV12-4	15	TRBD2	TRBJ2-1	TGTGCCAGCAGTCAACTAGCGGGGGGGCCCTATGAGCAGTTCTTC	CASSQLAGGPYEQFF
once	TRBV5-7	13	.	TRBJ2-7	TGTGCCAGCGGCCCCGGGCTCCCCTACGAGCAGTACTTC	CASGPGLPYEQYF
many	TRBV29-1	15	TRBD1	TRBJ1-2	TGCAGCGTTGAAGATCAAGGGGGCGCCTTGAAGGGCTACACCTTC	CSVEDQGGALKGYTF
many	TRBV5-1	14	.	TRBJ2-1	TGCGCCAGCAGCTTCGCGGGGGCGAGAAATGAGCAGTTCTTC	CASSFAGARNEQFF
many	TRBV11-2	11	.	TRBJ1-1	TGTGCCAGCAGCTTTGGCTTTGAAGCTTTCTTT	CASSFGFEAFF
.	TRBV14	17	.	TRBJ1-6	TGTGCCAGCAGCCAAGATCGGTGGACAGATATAGATTCACCCCACCACTTT	CASSQDRWTDIDSPHHF
few	TRBV18	13	.	TRBJ2-1	TGTGCCAGCTCACCTGAGGTGAGGGCGGAGCAGTTCTTC	CASSPEVRAEQFF
many	TRBV5-4	14	.	TRBJ2-2	TGTGCCAGCAGCTTTTTAGGGGGCACCGGGGAGCTGTTTTTT	CASSFLGGTGELFF
.	TRBV7-3	13	.	TRBJ2-1	TGTGCCAGCAGCTTAAATCTCGACAATGAGCAGTTCTTC	CASSLNLDNEQFF
many	TRBV5-6	15	TRBD1	TRBJ1-3	TGTGCCAGCAGCTTGGTAGGGGACAGTAGAAACACCATATATTTT	CASSLVGDSRNTIYF